This T cell receptor beta chain was obtained from a study of blood T cells in healthy people across ages (dated by TCRdb to between 2014 and 2017). As for the study more broadly: Template switching captured roughly one uniquely barcoded TCR beta cDNA molecule per two T cells in model experiments. Age-related changes in TCR beta repertoire diversity were measured in the study by deep sequencing normalized with unique cDNA molecular identifiers. The donors were split into four age groups: young (average about 16 years), middle-aged (more than 35), aged (approximately 60) and long-lived (under 85). To avoid experimental bias, donors of different ages were randomly spread across the sequencing lanes. Using the same blood draw, the study looked at two additional independent replicas of 1 million unique cDNA reads for two donors, one aged 18 to 30 and the other aged 80 or older.

Comment on this clonotype: The antigen it binds to is not known. There are no base qualities to consult, and no much larger clone falls within one base.

The donors were 40 or so Caucasian individuals from Russia, aged roughly 6 to 90 years, who were systemically healthy. Each donor gave 8 to 10 milliliters of peripheral blood, drawn into EDTA-treated Vacutainer tubes. Ficoll-Paque density-gradient centrifugation was used to isolate PBMCs, with at least 6 million per sample. Total RNA was extracted from PBMCs with Trizol reagent, with at least 6 micrograms obtained per sample. For every donor, flow cytometry on a PBMC aliquot measured the percentage of naive CD45RAhigh/CD27high T cells. Overall results and qualifications from the work: There was a strong correlation between observed TCR beta diversity and the percentage of naive T cells measured by flow cytometry. Observed TCR beta diversity per million T cells fell roughly linearly with age, and a significant reduction was already apparent by age approximately 40. Since profiling was done on bulk unsorted PBMCs, naive and antigen-experienced compartments could not be conclusively compared. The long-lived group showed more naive CD4+ T cells, fewer expanded clones and increased TCR diversity than the aged group, suggesting age selection. Estimates of total diversity based on one million sequenced T cells were considered lower bounds and underestimates. Because the CMV infection status of the donors was unknown, age-related changes in expanded clonotypes may potentially have been confounded.

Library generation was performed with 5' RACE. A second about 6 to 11 cycle PCR used a sample-barcoded 5' primer and a J-beta primer mix. A unique molecular identifier was introduced onto each TCR beta cDNA molecule by a template-switch 5' adaptor carrying 12 random nucleotides. Each sample yielded at least 2.5 million CDR3-containing paired-end reads. All of the RNA was converted into first-strand cDNA using the Mint cDNA synthesis kit, with a TRBC-specific oligonucleotide serving as the primer. After uracil-DNA glycosylase treatment, a first 18-cycle PCR used universal primers M1SS and BC2_uni_R on all cDNA. Processing in the source paper ran as follows. For normalization, 1 million high-quality reads were randomly selected from each sample, with every read carrying a distinct molecular identifier. Instead of being binned into consensus sequences, reads with shared molecular identifiers were discarded. MiTCR, with a Q25 quality threshold and the strictest error-elimination algorithm, was used for CDR3 identification, clonotype clustering and error correction. A nonparametric unseen species model using Euler transformation provided a lower-bound estimate of total TCR beta diversity. The public reads were reanalyzed by TCRdb: fastp trimming at Q25, MiXCR alignment, in-frame beta chains only. For every CDR3 protein sequence, its rows merge into one entry that carries the most common genes and DNA. V and J calls and clone size were set by TCRdb, not the authors. The sample table lists some 1.8 million distinct CDR3 sequences, around 42% of them with a count of one. Of the sample, more than 20% falls within the top ten clones.

Based on the germline V gene, the CDR1 and CDR2 sequences are SGHTA and FQGTGA. From the cysteine up to the phenylalanine, the CDR3 has a length of 16 residues. Only the CDR3 portion is preserved as DNA: 48 bases, with reading frame beginning at the first base. Relative to germline, V is missing 1 base and J is missing 6 bases, with 9 bases of the junction outside any gene match. This sequence was found in a human donor in good health. Sample: blood. Recombination linked TRBV7-3 to TRBJ2-1; 7 bases in the junction line up with TRBD1. The DNA sequence reads TGTGCCAGCAGCTTAAGAGGGGACAGAAGCTGCAATGAGCAGTTCTTC. Its coded protein is CASSLRGDRSCNEQFF.